This T cell receptor (beta chain) was recovered during a study of shared clonotypes between healthy human individuals. The protocol was immunoSEQ multiplex PCR, while the TCRdb copy is restricted to in-frame clones and leaves out a portion. The table has hundreds of thousands of clones, 96% seen once; the top ten hold about 0.064%. CDR3 size: 15 residues. V lost 3 bases and J lost 3, with 16 bases in between. CDR1 is SGHNT, CDR2 YYREEE, per germline (reference sequence). The chain combines TRBV5-4 with TRBJ2-7, with a tentative D call TRBD1 (6 bases). The sample taken for sequencing was naive CD4+ T cells sorted from blood. Subset noted: CD45RA+ positively selected. The sequence was obtained from a woman aged 30 to 39 in good health. The CDR3 reads CASSSTGTSHYEQYF. CDR3 DNA sequence: TGTGCCAGCAGCTCGACCGGGACAAGCCACTACGAGCAGTACTTC. Looking up the rest from reference TRBV5-4 and TRBJ2-7 gives the full variable domain: ETGVTQSPTHLIKTRGQQVTLRCSSQSGHNTVSWYQQALGQGPQFIFQYYREEENGRGNFPPRFSGLQFPNYSSELNVNALELDDSALYLCASSSTGTSHYEQYFGPGTRLTVT.